This T cell receptor beta chain was sequenced for a study of T cell repertoires in cytomegalovirus infection. The sample holds a few counts of this clonotype. Its antigen remains unidentified. Per the germline V gene, CDR1 is MGHDK and CDR2 is SYGVNS. The CDR3 runs 13 residues. V lost 6 bases to trimming and J lost 4 bases; unmatched junction nucleotides: 5. Each CDR3 protein is one row after TCRdb ran MiXCR on the reads. The sample lists approximately 70,000 distinct CDR3 sequences; around 21% were seen once. The sample was PBMCs, sequenced either directly or after in vitro stimulation (not recorded which). The receptor was derived from a human donor in good health (CMV status not recorded). Some clones in this sample may be carry-over from other donors' samples. This rearrangement joins TRBV25-1 to TRBJ1-1; 7 nucleotides align to TRBD1. The CDR3 region has the DNA TGTGCCAGCAGGCCGACAGGGTCCACTGAAGCTTTCTTT. Translation gives CASRPTGSTEAFF.